The clone carrying this T cell receptor beta chain was observed a handful of times. The antigen is undetermined. This sample stems from a study of T-cell memory formation after mild COVID-19. Study results and caveats: Cross-reactive memory appears to have joined, as suggested by some responding clones showing up in pre-infection memory. Day 15 to 85 contracting clones showed balanced CD4/CD8; later expanders leaned CD4+. Day 37-peaking second-wave clones had unconfirmed SARS-CoV-2 specificity.

TCR alpha and TCR beta cDNA libraries carrying sample barcodes and UMIs came from 5'RACE with constant-segment primers. TCRdb itself ran the 5' RACE reads through MiXCR, one entry per CDR3 protein. The sample holds over 250,000 distinct CDR3 sequences, 15% seen once. Per germline, CDR1 MNHEY and CDR2 SVGAGI. Trimming left V 5 bases short and J 3 bases short, with 19 bases between. This CDR3 is 16 amino acids long. The TCR comes from a man between 18 and 35 years old who had mild COVID-19 (a few samples of this study predate the infection). Cell type and time point are not known. This chain links TRBV6-5 with TRBJ1-2; no reliable D call. Sample: PBMCs or a T cell subset sorted from them (not recorded which). CDR3 in DNA: TGTGCCAGCAGTCCCGGGCGGCTGCTTGCCGACTATGGCTACACCTTC. Its protein is CASSPGRLLADYGYTF.